The clone carrying this TCR beta chain came up a few times. These data belong to a study of T cell responses to AZD1222 COVID-19 vaccine. Method: immunoSEQ multiplex PCR; TCRdb's copy keeps in-frame clones and lacks some. Among about 180,000 clones listed, approximately 86% were seen once. Per the germline V gene, CDR1 is GTSNPN and CDR2 is SVGIG (reference sequence). The V and J ends lost 1 base and 4 bases respectively, with 10 bases between them. This CDR3 has 13 residues. This specimen was peripheral blood, taken on day 0 of AZD1222 vaccination. This rearrangement joins TRBV30 to TRBJ1-1; no firm D call. This sequence was found in an adult in good health. The CDR3 sequence: CAWSAMAGTEAFF. CDR3 in DNA: TGTGCCTGGAGTGCGATGGCGGGCACTGAAGCTTTCTTT.